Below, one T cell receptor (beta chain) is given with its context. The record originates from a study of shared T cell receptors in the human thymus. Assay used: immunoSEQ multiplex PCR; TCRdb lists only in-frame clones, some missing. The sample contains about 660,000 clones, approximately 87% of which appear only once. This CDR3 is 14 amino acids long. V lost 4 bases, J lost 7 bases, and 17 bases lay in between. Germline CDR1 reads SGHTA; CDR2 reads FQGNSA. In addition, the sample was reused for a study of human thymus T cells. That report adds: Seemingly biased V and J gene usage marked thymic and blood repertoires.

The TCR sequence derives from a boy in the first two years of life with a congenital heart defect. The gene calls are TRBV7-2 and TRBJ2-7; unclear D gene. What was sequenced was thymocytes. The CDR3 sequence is CASSSSRPDSEQYF. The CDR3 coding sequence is TGTGCCAGCAGCTCCAGCCGCCCCGACTCAGAGCAGTACTTC. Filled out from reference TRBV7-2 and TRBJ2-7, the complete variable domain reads GAGVSQSPSNKVTEKGKDVELRCDPISGHTALYWYRQSLGQGLEFLIYFQGNSAPDKSGLPSDRFSAERTGGSVSTLTIQRTQQEDSAVYLCASSSSRPDSEQYFGPGTRLTVT.